The clone carrying this T cell receptor beta chain was observed many times. The data were taken from a study of read filtering for tumor transcriptome and immune sequencing. Trimming took 2 bases from V and 1 from J; bases not matched to a gene: 5. The CDR3 sequence is 15 residues long. Looked up from germline, CDR1 is MDHEN and CDR2 is SYDVKM. From 400 to 450 ng of RNA, a library with molecular barcoded alpha/delta and beta/gamma adaptors was made. TCRdb re-called the reads through MiXCR, storing one row per CDR3 protein. Seen here are some 38,000 distinct CDR3 sequences, 10% to 15% observed once, and the top ten hold approximately 30%.

The clonotype comes from a donor at least 40 years old with multiple myeloma. Sequencing was carried out using a population of CD138-negative cells sorted from bone marrow. This chain links TRBV28 with TRBJ2-7, with 7 bases that match TRBD1. The CDR3 is CASSLPRDRSYEQYF. The DNA of the CDR3 is TGTGCCAGCAGTTTACCCAGGGACAGATCCTACGAGCAGTACTTC.